These T cell receptor beta chains were read from a single sample in a study of beta chain features in type 1 diabetes. Measured with immunoSEQ multiplex PCR; TCRdb has only the in-frame clones, and not every one. The repertoire includes 250,000 to 300,000 clones, about 23% of them detected once, and 0.012% sits in the top ten. Source material: naive CD4+ T cells from blood. The receptors were sampled from a woman in her thirties with type 1 diabetes. Both conserved end residues are part of each CDR3. D genes are given only for firm matches.

v_gene	j_gene	d_gene	CDR3aa
TRBV28	TRBJ2-1	TRBD2	CASSLDPASGSGEQFF
TRBV6-4	TRBJ1-2	NA	CASSDYAGGVYGYTF
TRBV18	TRBJ2-7	NA	CASREQGYTYEQYF
TRBV7-9	TRBJ2-5	NA	CASSLGAGDGETQYF
TRBV27	TRBJ2-1	TRBD2	CASSRISGGSYNEQFF
TRBV19	TRBJ2-7	TRBD1	CASSIATGVSEQYF
TRBV25-1	TRBJ2-5	NA	CASSATQETQYF
TRBV9	TRBJ1-2	NA	CASSELWNYGYTF
TRBV7-3	TRBJ2-5	TRBD2	CASSLTGLAGVETQYF
TRBV2	TRBJ2-7	NA	CASSGGGPGQAQYEQYF
TRBV6-5	TRBJ1-1	TRBD1	CASRGSGTGAFF
TRBV7-2	TRBJ2-7	TRBD1	CASSPDRKQYF
TRBV30	TRBJ1-2	NA	CACRFNYGYTF
TRBV6-4	TRBJ1-1	NA	CASSSQENTEAFF
TRBV28	TRBJ1-1	TRBD1	CASSYPWTGLNTEAFF
TRBV28	TRBJ1-4	NA	CASTDSTNEKLFF
TRBV7-2	TRBJ1-5	NA	CASSPQGMDQPQHF
TRBV6-6	TRBJ2-6	TRBD1	CASIRRQGTGANVLTF
TRBV18	TRBJ2-1	NA	CASSPQRDNEQFF
TRBV29-1	TRBJ2-5	NA	CSVEGGLSETQYF
TRBV6-1	TRBJ2-7	TRBD1	CASSADRGRQLF
TRBV4-1	TRBJ2-7	NA	CASSQEGDLASYEQYF
TRBV29-1	TRBJ1-2	TRBD1	CSAMRDRGTSGYTF